The following is a TCR beta chain sequence with its context. Its antigen is not known. The time point is: peripheral blood 6 weeks after treatment start. Patients presented with locally advanced or metastatic urothelial carcinoma. This specimen comes from a study of PD-L1 blockade in urothelial cancer. The overall study: Intravenous atezolizumab, 1,200 mg every 3 weeks, was begun by patients around 2014. Analysis of the blood was performed 3 weeks (second dose) and 6 weeks after treatment start.

Repertoires were generated with immunoSEQ multiplex PCR, while TCRdb's copy carries only in-frame clones and drops some. The table records over 40,000 clones, 70% to 90% of them present only once. Unmatched junction bases numbered 4, after V lost 0 bases and J lost 6 bases. Germline V CDR1 and CDR2: SGHRS, YFSETQ. CDR3 length equals 14 residues. Study-wide points: At 3 weeks on treatment, tumor-associated clones expanded more with durable benefit.

The origin of this receptor is a man between 65 and 85 years old with urothelial cancer. This chain joins TRBV5-1 and TRBJ1-2; 8 bases line up with TRBD1. The sequenced sample was PBMCs, obtained around atezolizumab (anti-PD-L1) treatment. Here the CDR3 reads CASSLDRGNDGYTF. CDR3 nucleotides: TGCGCCAGCAGCTTGGACAGGGGGAATGATGGCTACACCTTC.